Sequencing of this T cell receptor beta chain was carried out in a study of blood T cell repertoires in COVID-19. In the study overall: Spain, Italy and the United States supplied samples that represented acute and convalescent COVID-19. The cDNA or gDNA used as material had been derived from T cells, B-cell-depleted T cells, or PBMCs.

Original data processing: By means of reference gene primer amplification, nucleated cell counts were estimated. TCRdb keeps only in-frame clones here, not all; method: immunoSEQ multiplex PCR. From that table come the V and J calls and clone size; the DNA was used to work out D and trimming. The repertoire holds about 18,000 clones, with around 92% as singletons. The clonotype comes from a human donor in a cohort sampled during active COVID-19. Sequencing was performed on peripheral blood.

CDR3 region: CASSRWRSLQGNRSYNSPLHF. CDR3 DNA: TGCGCCAGCAGCCGTTGGCGGTCCTTACAGGGCAATAGGTCCTATAATTCACCCCTCCACTTT. The chain has TRBV5-1 and TRBJ1-6; D is possibly TRBD1 (6 bases). CDR3 length: 21 residues. Germline V lookup: CDR1 SGHRS, CDR2 YFSETQ. Trimming pared 4 bases from V and 1 base from J, leaving 27 bases between.